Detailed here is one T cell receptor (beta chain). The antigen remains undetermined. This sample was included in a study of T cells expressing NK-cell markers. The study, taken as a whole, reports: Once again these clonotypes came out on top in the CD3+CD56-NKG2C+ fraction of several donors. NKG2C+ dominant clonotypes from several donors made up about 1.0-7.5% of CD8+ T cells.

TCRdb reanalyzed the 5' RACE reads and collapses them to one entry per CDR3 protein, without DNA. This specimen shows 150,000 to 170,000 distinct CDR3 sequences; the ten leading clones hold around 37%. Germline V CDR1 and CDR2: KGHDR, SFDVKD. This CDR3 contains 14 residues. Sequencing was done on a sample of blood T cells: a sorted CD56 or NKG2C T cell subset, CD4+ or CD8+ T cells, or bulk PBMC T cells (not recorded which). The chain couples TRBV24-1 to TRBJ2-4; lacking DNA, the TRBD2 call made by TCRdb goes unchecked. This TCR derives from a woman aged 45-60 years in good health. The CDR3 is CATSDLGEENIQYF.